The 5 T cell receptor beta chains below were found in one sample sequenced in a study of Graves' ophthalmopathy and Graves' hyperthyroidism. Using RNA transcripts, the TCR beta CDR3 regions were amplified. HTBI primers were used in a first-round RT-PCR, which preceded a second-round multiplex PCR. MiXCR was run by TCRdb on the multiplex PCR reads, yielding one entry per CDR3 protein. The table has about 40,000 distinct CDR3 sequences, over 40% seen once. Sequenced input: peripheral blood. The receptor source for this set is an adult man with Graves' ophthalmopathy.

The chain is built from TRBV5-1 and TRBJ1-1, with 7 bases matching TRBD1. The V segment lost 2 bases and the J segment 8 bases; nucleotides outside the gene matches: 21. From germline, CDR1 is SGHRS and CDR2 YFSETQ. This CDR3 region has 18 residues. CDR3 residues: CASSLSFRGTYEQAEAFF. For the CDR3, the DNA is TGCGCCAGCAGCTTAAGTTTCAGGGGGACCTACGAGCAGGCAGAAGCTTTCTTT. Full variable domain (remainder filled in from reference TRBV5-1 and TRBJ1-1): KAGVTQTPRYLIKTRGQQVTLSCSPISGHRSVSWYQQTPGQGLQFLFEYFSETQRNKGNFPGRFSGRQFSNSRSEMNVSTLELGDSALYLCASSLSFRGTYEQAEAFFGQGTRLTVV.

This clonotype was recorded at least ten times. V and J are TRBV3-1 and TRBJ2-5; TRBD2 agrees at 12 bases. Looked up from germline, CDR1 is LGHDT and CDR2 is YNNKEL (reference sequence). This CDR3 contains 15 residues. J gave up 5 bases and V 3 bases, and 4 bases lay outside the gene matches. CDR3 sequence: CASSHPTSGSETQYF. The CDR3 bases are TGTGCCAGCAGCCATCCGACTAGCGGGAGTGAGACCCAGTACTTC.

The sample holds many counts of this clonotype. This sequence joins TRBV20-1 and TRBJ1-3; TRBD1 matches at 8 bases. The germline CDR1 and CDR2 sequences are DFQATT and SNEGSKA (reference sequence). CDR3 length: 15 residues. J lost 4 bases, V lost 1 base, and 6 bases had no gene match. CDR3 residues: CSARVVRGRGNTIYF. Written as DNA, the CDR3 is TGCAGTGCTAGAGTTGTCAGGGGGCGCGGAAACACCATATATTTT.

At least ten counts were recorded for this clonotype. The J gene is TRBJ2-4, the V gene TRBV2; 7 positions match TRBD1. This CDR3 region has 20 residues. Germline CDR1 and CDR2: SNHLY and FYNNEI. The V gene end was trimmed by 4 bases and the J gene end by 0 bases; junction bases not matched to a gene: 18. The CDR3 bases are TGTGCCAGCAGTGCGACAGGGAGAGGATCGGGGTCTCTAGCCAAAAACATTCAGTACTTC. It yields the protein CASSATGRGSGSLAKNIQYF.

Ten or more counts support this clonotype. J is TRBJ2-5 and V is TRBV18; 7 positions agree with TRBD1. Trimming took 2 bases from V and 4 from J; bases not matched to a gene: 7. This CDR3 has 15 residues. Germline CDR1 and CDR2: KGHSH and LQKENI. In DNA form, the CDR3 reads TGTGCCAGCTCACCAAGCCCCGACAGGGTAGAGACCCAGTACTTC. Translating gives CASSPSPDRVETQYF.